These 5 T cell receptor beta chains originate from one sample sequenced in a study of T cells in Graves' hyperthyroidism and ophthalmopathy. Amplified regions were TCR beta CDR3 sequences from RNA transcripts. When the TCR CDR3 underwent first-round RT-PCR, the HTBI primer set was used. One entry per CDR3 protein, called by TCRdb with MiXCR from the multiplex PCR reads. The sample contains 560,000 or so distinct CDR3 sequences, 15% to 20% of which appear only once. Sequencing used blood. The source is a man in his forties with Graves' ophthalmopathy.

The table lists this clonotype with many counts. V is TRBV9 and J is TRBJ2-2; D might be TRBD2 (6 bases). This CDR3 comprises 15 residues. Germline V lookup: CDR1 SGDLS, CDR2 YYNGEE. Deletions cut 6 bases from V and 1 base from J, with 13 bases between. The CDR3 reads CASTAGRWNTGELFF. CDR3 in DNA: TGTGCCAGCACCGCAGGGAGGTGGAACACCGGGGAGCTGTTTTTT.

Here the CDR3 DNA reads TGCAGTGCTACCGGACAGGGAGAGCAGTTCTTC. Its translation: CSATGQGEQFF. The rearrangement joins TRBV20-1 to TRBJ2-1, with 8 bases matching TRBD1. This CDR3 has 11 amino acids. Germline V CDR1 and CDR2: DFQATT, SNEGSKA (reference sequence). Trimming took 4 bases from V and 10 from J; bases not matched to a gene: 3.

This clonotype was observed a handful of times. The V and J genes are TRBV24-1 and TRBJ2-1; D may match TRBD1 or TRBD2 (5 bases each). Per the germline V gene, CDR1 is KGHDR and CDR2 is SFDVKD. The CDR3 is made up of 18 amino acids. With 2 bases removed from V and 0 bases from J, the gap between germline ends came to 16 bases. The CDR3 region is CATSDSRGAPSSYNEQFF. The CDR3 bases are TGTGCCACCAGTGATTCGCGAGGGGCTCCGAGCTCCTACAATGAGCAGTTCTTC.

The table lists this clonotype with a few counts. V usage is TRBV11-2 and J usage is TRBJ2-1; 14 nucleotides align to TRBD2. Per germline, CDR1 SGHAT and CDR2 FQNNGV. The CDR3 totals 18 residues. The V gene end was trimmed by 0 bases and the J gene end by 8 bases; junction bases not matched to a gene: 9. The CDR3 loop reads CASSLDTGTSGRGHEQFF. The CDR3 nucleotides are TGTGCCAGCAGCTTAGATACCGGGACTAGCGGGAGAGGGCATGAGCAGTTCTTC.

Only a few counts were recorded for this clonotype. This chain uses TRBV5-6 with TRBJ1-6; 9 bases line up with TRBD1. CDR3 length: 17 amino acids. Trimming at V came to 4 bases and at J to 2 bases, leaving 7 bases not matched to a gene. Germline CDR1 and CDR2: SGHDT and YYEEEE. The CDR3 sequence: CASSLWTGAAYNSPLHF. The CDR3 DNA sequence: TGTGCCAGCAGCCTCTGGACAGGGGCGGCCTATAATTCACCCCTCCACTTT.